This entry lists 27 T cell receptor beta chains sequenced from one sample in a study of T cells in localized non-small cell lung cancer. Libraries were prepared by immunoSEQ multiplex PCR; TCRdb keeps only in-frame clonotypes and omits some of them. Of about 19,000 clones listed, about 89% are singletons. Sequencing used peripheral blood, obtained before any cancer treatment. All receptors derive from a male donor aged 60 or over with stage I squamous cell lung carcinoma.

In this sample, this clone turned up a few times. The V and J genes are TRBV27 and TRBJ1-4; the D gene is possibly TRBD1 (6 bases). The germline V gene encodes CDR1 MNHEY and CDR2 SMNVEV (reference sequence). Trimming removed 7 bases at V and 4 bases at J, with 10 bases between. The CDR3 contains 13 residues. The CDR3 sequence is CASTGQNNEKLFF. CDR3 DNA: TGTGCCAGCACCGGACAGAATAATGAAAAACTGTTTTTT.

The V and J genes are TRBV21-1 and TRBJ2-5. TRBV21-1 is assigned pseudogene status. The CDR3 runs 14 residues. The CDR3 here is CASSKEGRGETQYF. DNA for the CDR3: TGTGCCAGCAGCAAAGAGGGGCGAGGGGAGACCCAGTACTTC.

The CDR3: CASSLQGRKTQYF. In DNA, the CDR3 is TGTGCCAGCAGCTTACAGGGGCGGAAGACCCAGTACTTC. This chain joins TRBV7-9 and TRBJ2-5; tentative D call: TRBD1 (6 bases). The V gene's germline CDR1 is SEHNR and CDR2 FQNEAQ (reference sequence). Trimming pared 2 bases from V and 6 bases from J, leaving 10 bases between. This CDR3 has 13 amino acids.

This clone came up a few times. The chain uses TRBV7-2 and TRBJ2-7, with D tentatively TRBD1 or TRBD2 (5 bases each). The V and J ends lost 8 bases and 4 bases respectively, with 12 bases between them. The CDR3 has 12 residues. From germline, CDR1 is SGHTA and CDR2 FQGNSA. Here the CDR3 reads CASLGAGYEQYF. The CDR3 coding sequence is TGTGCCAGCCTAGGGGCGGGTTACGAGCAGTACTTC.

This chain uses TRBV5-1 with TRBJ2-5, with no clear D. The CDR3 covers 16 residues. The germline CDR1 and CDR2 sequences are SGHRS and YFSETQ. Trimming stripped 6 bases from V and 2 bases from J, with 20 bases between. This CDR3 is CASTEFYVNTQETQYF. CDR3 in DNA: TGCGCCAGCACGGAGTTTTACGTGAACACTCAAGAGACCCAGTACTTC.

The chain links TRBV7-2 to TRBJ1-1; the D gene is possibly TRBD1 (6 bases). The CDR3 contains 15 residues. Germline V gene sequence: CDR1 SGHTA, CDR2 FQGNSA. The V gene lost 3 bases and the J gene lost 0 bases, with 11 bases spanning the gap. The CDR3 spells CASSFRRDMNTEAFF. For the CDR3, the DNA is TGTGCCAGCAGCTTCCGCAGGGACATGAACACTGAAGCTTTCTTT.

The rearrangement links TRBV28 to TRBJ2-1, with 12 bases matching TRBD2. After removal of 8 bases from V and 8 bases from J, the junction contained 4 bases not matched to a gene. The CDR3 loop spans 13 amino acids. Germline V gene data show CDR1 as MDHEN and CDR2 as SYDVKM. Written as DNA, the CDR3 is TGTGCCAGCCGGACTAGCGGGAAATATGAGCAGTTCTTC. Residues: CASRTSGKYEQFF. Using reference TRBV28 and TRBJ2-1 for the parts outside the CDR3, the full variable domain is DVKVTQSSRYLVKRTGEKVFLECVQDMDHENMFWYRQDPGLGLRLIYFSYDVKMKEKGDIPEGYSVSREKKERFSLILESASTNQTSMYLCASRTSGKYEQFFGPGTRLTVL.

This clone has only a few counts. CDR3 loop: CASSEAPGARTEAFF. CDR3 in DNA: TGTGCCAGCAGTGAAGCGCCGGGGGCGCGCACTGAAGCTTTCTTT. The chain is built from TRBV6-1 and TRBJ1-1; a weak D match, TRBD1 (6 bases). This CDR3 region has 15 residues. Trimming stripped 0 bases from V and 4 bases from J, with 12 bases between. The germline gives CDR1 MNHNS, CDR2 SASEGT.

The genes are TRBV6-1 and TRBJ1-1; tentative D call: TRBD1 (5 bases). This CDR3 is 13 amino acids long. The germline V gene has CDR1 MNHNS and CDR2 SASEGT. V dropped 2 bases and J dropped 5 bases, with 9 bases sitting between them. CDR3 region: CASSEQGATEAFF. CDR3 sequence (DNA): TGTGCCAGCAGTGAACAGGGAGCAACTGAAGCTTTCTTT.

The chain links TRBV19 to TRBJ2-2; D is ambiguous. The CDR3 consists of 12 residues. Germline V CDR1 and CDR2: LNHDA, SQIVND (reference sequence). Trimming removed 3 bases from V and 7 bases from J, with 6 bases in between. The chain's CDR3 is CASSIDYGELFF. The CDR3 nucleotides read TGTGCCAGTAGTATCGATTACGGGGAGCTGTTTTTT.

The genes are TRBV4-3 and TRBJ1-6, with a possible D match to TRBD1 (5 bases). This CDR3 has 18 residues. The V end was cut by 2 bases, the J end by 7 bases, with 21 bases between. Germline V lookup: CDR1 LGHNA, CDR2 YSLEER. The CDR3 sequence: CASSQISAGLGGNSPLHF. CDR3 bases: TGCGCCAGCAGCCAAATATCGGCGGGGCTTGGAGGGAATTCACCCCTCCACTTT.

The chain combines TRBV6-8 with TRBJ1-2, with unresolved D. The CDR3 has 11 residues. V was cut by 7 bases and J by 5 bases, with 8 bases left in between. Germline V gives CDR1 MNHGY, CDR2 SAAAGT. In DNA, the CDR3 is TGTGCCAGCATCGGGAGTTATGGCTACACCTTC. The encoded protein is CASIGSYGYTF.

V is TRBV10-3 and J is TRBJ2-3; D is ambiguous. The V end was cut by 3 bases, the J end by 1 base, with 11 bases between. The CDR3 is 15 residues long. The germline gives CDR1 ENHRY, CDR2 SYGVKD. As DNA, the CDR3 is TGTGCCATCAGTGAAGGTGACCACGGCACAGATACGCAGTATTTT. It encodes CAISEGDHGTDTQYF.

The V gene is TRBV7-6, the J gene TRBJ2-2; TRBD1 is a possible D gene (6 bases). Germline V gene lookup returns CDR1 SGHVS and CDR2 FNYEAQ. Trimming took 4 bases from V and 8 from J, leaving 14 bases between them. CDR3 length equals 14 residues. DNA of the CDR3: TGTGCCAGCAGCTCTCACTACAGGGATGGGGAGCTGTTTTTT. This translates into CASSSHYRDGELFF.

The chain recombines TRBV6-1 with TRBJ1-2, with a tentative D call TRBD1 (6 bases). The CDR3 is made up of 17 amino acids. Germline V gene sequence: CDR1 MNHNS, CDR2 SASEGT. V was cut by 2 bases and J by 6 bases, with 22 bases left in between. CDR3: CASSEQTGLEGVDGYTF. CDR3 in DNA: TGTGCCAGCAGTGAACAGACCGGGTTGGAGGGGGTGGATGGCTACACCTTC.

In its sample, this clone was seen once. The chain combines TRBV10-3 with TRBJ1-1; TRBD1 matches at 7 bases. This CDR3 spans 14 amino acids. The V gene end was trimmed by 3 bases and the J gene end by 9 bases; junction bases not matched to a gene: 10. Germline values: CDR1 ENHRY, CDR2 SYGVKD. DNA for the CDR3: TGTGCCATCAGTGACGACAGGGAAGGCATGCAAGCTTTCTTT. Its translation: CAISDDREGMQAFF.

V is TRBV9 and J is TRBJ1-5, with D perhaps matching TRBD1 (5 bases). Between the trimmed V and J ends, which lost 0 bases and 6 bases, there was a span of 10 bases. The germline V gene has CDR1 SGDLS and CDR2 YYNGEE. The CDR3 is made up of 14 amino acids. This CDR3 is CASSVAGYGQPQHF. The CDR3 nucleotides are TGTGCCAGCAGCGTAGCAGGGTATGGTCAGCCCCAGCATTTT.

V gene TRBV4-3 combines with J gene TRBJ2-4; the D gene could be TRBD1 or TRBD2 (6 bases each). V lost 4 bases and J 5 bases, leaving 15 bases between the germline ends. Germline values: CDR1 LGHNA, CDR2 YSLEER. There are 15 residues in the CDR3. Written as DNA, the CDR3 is TGCGCCAGCAGCCCTGGGGGGCGGGGACAAAACATTCAGTACTTC. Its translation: CASSPGGRGQNIQYF.

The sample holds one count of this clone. DNA for the CDR3: TGTGCCAGCAGTCTTCAAGGGACCTACACCGGGGAGCTGTTTTTT. Its translation is CASSLQGTYTGELFF. The genes are TRBV27 and TRBJ2-2, with D possibly being TRBD1 or TRBD2 (5 bases each). The CDR3 is 15 amino acids. V lost 5 bases and J 3 bases, leaving 13 bases between the germline ends. Germline assignment: CDR1 MNHEY and CDR2 SMNVEV (reference sequence).

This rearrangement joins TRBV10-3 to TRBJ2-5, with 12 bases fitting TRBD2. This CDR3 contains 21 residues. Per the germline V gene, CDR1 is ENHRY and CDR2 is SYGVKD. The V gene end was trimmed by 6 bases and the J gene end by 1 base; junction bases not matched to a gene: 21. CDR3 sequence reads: CAIRAEGLAGLKRGIQETQYF. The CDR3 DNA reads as TGTGCCATCAGGGCTGAGGGACTAGCGGGCCTAAAGCGGGGTATCCAAGAGACCCAGTACTTC.

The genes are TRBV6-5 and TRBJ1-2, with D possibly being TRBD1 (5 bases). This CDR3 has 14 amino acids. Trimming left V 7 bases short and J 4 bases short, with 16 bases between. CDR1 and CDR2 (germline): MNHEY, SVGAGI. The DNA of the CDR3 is TGTGCCAGCACCCGCGGGGACGGCTCCTATGGCTACACCTTC. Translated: CASTRGDGSYGYTF.

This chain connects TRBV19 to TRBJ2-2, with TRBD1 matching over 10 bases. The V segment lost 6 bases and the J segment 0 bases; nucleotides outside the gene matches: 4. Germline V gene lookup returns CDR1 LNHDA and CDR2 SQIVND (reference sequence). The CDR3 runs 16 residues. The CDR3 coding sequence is TGTGCCAGTAGAAAGACAGGGGGCTCGAACACCGGGGAGCTGTTTTTT. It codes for CASRKTGGSNTGELFF.

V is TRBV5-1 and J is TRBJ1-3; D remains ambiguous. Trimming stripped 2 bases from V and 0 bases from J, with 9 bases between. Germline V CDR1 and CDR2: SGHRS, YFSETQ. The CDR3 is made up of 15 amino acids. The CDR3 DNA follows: TGCGCCAGCAGCTTTTTGGGCTACTCTGGAAACACCATATATTTT. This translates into CASSFLGYSGNTIYF.

CDR3 DNA sequence: TGTGCCAGCAGCTTAGGGGGACAGCAAGAGACCCAGTACTTC. Translation gives CASSLGGQQETQYF. The rearrangement joins TRBV7-9 to TRBJ2-5; 7 bases align to TRBD1. The CDR3 totals 14 residues. CDR1 and CDR2 (germline): SEHNR, FQNEAQ (reference sequence). V lost 1 base, J lost 2 bases, and 1 base stayed unmatched.

CDR3 region: CAITRTGDNGYTF. The CDR3 DNA follows: TGTGCCATCACCCGGACAGGGGATAATGGCTACACCTTC. This chain uses TRBV10-3 with TRBJ1-2; 9 nucleotides align to TRBD1. V shed 7 bases, J shed 6 bases, and the junction held 6 bases outside the gene matches. CDR3 length: 13 amino acids. Per the germline V gene, CDR1 is ENHRY and CDR2 is SYGVKD.

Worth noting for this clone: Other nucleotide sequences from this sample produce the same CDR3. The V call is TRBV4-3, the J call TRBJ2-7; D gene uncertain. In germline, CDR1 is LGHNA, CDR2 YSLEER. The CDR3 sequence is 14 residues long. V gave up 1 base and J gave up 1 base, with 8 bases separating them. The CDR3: CASSQGTLSYEQYF. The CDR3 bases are TGCGCCAGCAGCCAAGGCACTCTTTCCTACGAGCAGTACTTC.

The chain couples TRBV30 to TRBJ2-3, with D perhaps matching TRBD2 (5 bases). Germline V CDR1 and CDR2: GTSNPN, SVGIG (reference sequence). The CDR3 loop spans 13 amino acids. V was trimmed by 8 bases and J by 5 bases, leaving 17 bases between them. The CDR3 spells CAVMGVSGDTQYF. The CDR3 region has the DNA TGTGCCGTCATGGGAGTTTCGGGAGATACGCAGTATTTT.